Listed here are 18 T cell receptor beta chains from one sample, sequenced in a study of human T cells and chemical hapten exposure. This sample's time point: patch test 1, 2 weeks after DPC sensitization. Stated treatment: therapeutic diphenylcyclopropenone sensitization with weekly scalp DPC. One entry per CDR3 protein results from TCRdb running MiXCR on the RACE reads. Here the sample spans nearly 350,000 distinct CDR3 sequences, around 6.9% being singletons. Sequencing was performed on whole blood, taken in connection with sensitization to the hapten diphenylcyclopropenone (DPC). The receptors here all came from a woman aged 18-29 years with alopecia areata. Some clones in this sample may be carry-over from other donors' samples.

This clonotype was recorded at least ten times. Written as DNA, the CDR3 is TGTGCCAGCAGTGTTCGGGGGGTACAGCCCCAGCATTTT. Translating it yields CASSVRGVQPQHF. The rearrangement links TRBV2 to TRBJ1-5, with a tentative D call TRBD1 (5 bases). CDR1 is SNHLY, CDR2 FYNNEI, per germline. V shed 4 bases and J shed 7 bases, with 11 bases lying between them. This CDR3 comprises 13 residues.

This clonotype was detected only a few times. The genes are TRBV28 and TRBJ2-7; 7 positions agree with TRBD1. Germline trimming cut 6 bases from V and 3 bases from J; bases unmatched to any gene: 5. Germline V gene data show CDR1 as MDHEN and CDR2 as SYDVKM. The CDR3 loop spans 13 amino acids. The CDR3 spells CASRGTAFYEQYF. The DNA for the CDR3 is TGTGCCAGCAGGGGGACAGCATTCTACGAGCAGTACTTC.

This chain connects TRBV3-1 to TRBJ2-3; 7 nucleotides match TRBD2. The V gene end was trimmed by 2 bases and the J gene end by 1 base; junction bases not matched to a gene: 15. The CDR3 is 19 amino acids. Germline loops: CDR1 LGHDT, CDR2 YNNKEL (reference sequence). The CDR3 DNA reads as TGTGCCAGCAGCCAAAAACCCTACTACCGGGGGGTACGCACAGATACGCAGTATTTT. Protein: CASSQKPYYRGVRTDTQYF.

The chain recombines TRBV29-1 with TRBJ2-7; D gene unclear. This CDR3 has 12 residues. Trimming pared 8 bases from V and 1 base from J, leaving 12 bases between. The germline CDR1 and CDR2 sequences are SQVTM and ANQGSEA. The CDR3 reads CSSPDGSYEQYF. CDR3 bases: TGCAGCTCGCCCGACGGTTCCTACGAGCAGTACTTC.

Only a few counts were recorded for this clonotype. The chain joins TRBV25-1 to TRBJ2-1; 9 bases align to TRBD2. This CDR3 contains 17 residues. The germline gives CDR1 MGHDK, CDR2 SYGVNS. The V gene end was trimmed by 0 bases and the J gene end by 3 bases; junction bases not matched to a gene: 6. The CDR3 protein is CASSEYGAGGNYNEQFF. The CDR3 region has the DNA TGTGCCAGCAGTGAATATGGAGCGGGGGGCAACTACAATGAGCAGTTCTTC.

This clonotype was observed many times. The V and J genes are TRBV20-1 and TRBJ2-4; D may be TRBD1 or TRBD2 (5 bases each). Looked up from germline, CDR1 is DFQATT and CDR2 is SNEGSKA (reference sequence). V lost 3 bases and J lost 5, with 11 bases in between. The CDR3 runs to 13 residues. The CDR3 protein is CSARGRPQNIQYF. The CDR3 nucleotides read TGCAGTGCTAGGGGACGGCCCCAAAACATTCAGTACTTC.

This clonotype was recorded at least ten times. The rearrangement uses TRBV12-3 or TRBV12-4 and TRBJ1-6; possibly TRBD1 for D (6 bases). Trimming shortened V by 6 bases and J by 10 bases, and 16 bases separated the two germline ends. CDR3 length: 14 amino acids. DNA for the CDR3: TGTGCCAGCAGACGGACAGCCTCGTTCTCACCCCTCCACTTT. This gives the protein CASRRTASFSPLHF.

This clonotype showed up just a few times. DNA of the CDR3: TGTGCCAGCAGTTTAGCGAACTTCATAGAGACCCAGTACTTC. It codes for CASSLANFIETQYF. This chain connects TRBV12-3 or TRBV12-4 to TRBJ2-5, with no clear D. V was pared by 0 bases and J by 4 bases, with 9 bases between. The CDR3 is 14 residues long.

The sample holds many counts of this clonotype. The chain has TRBV20-1 and TRBJ2-7; D is tentatively TRBD1 or TRBD2 (6 bases each). Germline values: CDR1 DFQATT, CDR2 SNEGSKA (reference sequence). Trimming cost V 3 bases and J 3 bases, with 15 bases left between them. The CDR3 length is 14 residues. CDR3 in amino acids: CSARGGRAVYEQYF. The CDR3 DNA reads TGCAGTGCTAGGGGGGGCAGGGCCGTCTACGAGCAGTACTTC.

The CDR3 region is CASSLKASSYEQYF. As DNA, the CDR3 is TGTGCCAGCAGTTTAAAGGCAAGCTCCTACGAGCAGTACTTC. V usage is TRBV12-3 or TRBV12-4 and J usage is TRBJ2-7; D is ambiguous. V lost 2 bases and J 0 bases, leaving 8 bases between the germline ends. The CDR3 runs to 14 residues.

The rearrangement joins TRBV7-8 to TRBJ1-5; D gene ambiguous. V was shortened by 3 bases and J by 5 bases, with 20 bases between the two germline ends. This CDR3 has 17 amino acids. Per the germline V gene, CDR1 is SGHVS and CDR2 is FQNEAQ. This CDR3 is CASSLRASGRSDQPQHF. The DNA of the CDR3 is TGTGCCAGCAGCTTGCGAGCTTCGGGCCGGTCAGATCAGCCCCAGCATTTT.

The V gene is TRBV20-1, the J gene TRBJ1-1; no reliable D call. CDR3 size: 14 residues. From germline, CDR1 is DFQATT and CDR2 SNEGSKA (reference sequence). V lost 3 bases to trimming and J lost 1 base, with 12 bases between them. CDR3 loop: CSASLGRSNTEAFF. Here the CDR3 DNA reads TGCAGTGCTAGTCTTGGGCGTTCGAACACTGAAGCTTTCTTT.

This clonotype was counted a few times. The chain carries TRBV10-3 and TRBJ1-1; no clear D gene. Germline assignment: CDR1 ENHRY and CDR2 SYGVKD. This CDR3 contains 14 residues. V was cut by 4 bases and J by 1 base, with 10 bases left in between. The CDR3 nucleotides are TGTGCCATCAGTGTGGGAGAACCGAACACTGAAGCTTTCTTT. It codes for CAISVGEPNTEAFF.

CDR3 protein: CASSLLQGGDTEAFF. In DNA, the CDR3 is TGTGCCAGCAGTTTATTGCAGGGGGGGGACACTGAAGCTTTCTTT. This chain links TRBV28 with TRBJ1-1; 7 bases map to TRBD1. The CDR3 loop spans 15 amino acids. The J segment lost 3 bases and the V segment lost 1 base, leaving 5 bases of the junction unmatched. Germline CDR1 reads MDHEN; CDR2 reads SYDVKM.

In its sample, this clonotype was seen many times. This sequence joins TRBV20-1 and TRBJ1-3; D is ambiguous. This CDR3 region has 15 residues. V was shortened by 3 bases and J by 0 bases, with 12 bases between the two germline ends. CDR1 DFQATT and CDR2 SNEGSKA come from the germline V gene (reference sequence). The CDR3 DNA reads TGCAGTGCTAGTTTTGGGGTGAACTCTGGAAACACCATATATTTT. It encodes CSASFGVNSGNTIYF.

The chain uses TRBV18 and TRBJ1-1; D unclear. Looked up from germline, CDR1 is KGHSH and CDR2 is LQKENI. The CDR3 consists of 16 residues. V was pared by 5 bases and J by 3 bases, with 19 bases between. In DNA, the CDR3 is TGTGCCAGCTCAGGATTTCCAGGATCAACGGACACTGAAGCTTTCTTT. It translates to CASSGFPGSTDTEAFF. Supplemented by reference TRBV18 and TRBJ1-1, the full variable domain reads NAGVMQNPRHLVRRRGQEARLRCSPMKGHSHVYWYRQLPEEGLKFMVYLQKENIIDESGMPKERFSAEFPKEGPSILRIQQVVRGDSAAYFCASSGFPGSTDTEAFFGQGTRLTVV.

This clonotype was found many times. This chain links TRBV12-3 or TRBV12-4 with TRBJ2-1; 8 bases line up with TRBD1. The trim removed 2 bases at V and 7 bases at J, leaving 4 bases unmatched. CDR3 length: 14 residues. The CDR3 region is CASSLQGAQNEQFF. DNA for the CDR3: TGTGCCAGCAGTTTACAGGGGGCGCAGAATGAGCAGTTCTTC.

This chain uses TRBV15 with TRBJ1-4; D perhaps matches TRBD1 (6 bases). Trimming shortened V by 1 base and J by 7 bases, and 10 bases separated the two germline ends. This CDR3 is built from 14 residues. CDR1 is LNHNV and CDR2 is YYDKDF in the germline V gene (reference sequence). The CDR3 sequence: CATSRGQEGEKLFF. The DNA for the CDR3 is TGTGCCACCAGCAGAGGACAGGAAGGTGAAAAACTGTTTTTT.